Below are 15 T cell receptor beta chains sequenced from a single sample in a study of T cells in Graves' hyperthyroidism and ophthalmopathy. Amplification of TCR beta CDR3 regions used RNA as the template. First-round RT-PCR targeting the TCR CDR3 was performed with the HTBI primer set. TCRdb passed the multiplex PCR reads through MiXCR, listing each CDR3 protein once. Seen here are more than 500,000 distinct CDR3 sequences, 12% to 15% observed once, and the top ten hold approximately 15%. Sequencing was carried out using blood. The receptor set was obtained from a woman in her thirties or forties with Graves' hyperthyroidism.

Many counts were recorded for this clonotype. This chain uses TRBV20-1 with TRBJ1-6; no definite D call. The CDR3 consists of 12 residues. The germline V and J ends were trimmed by 3 bases and 9 bases, with 9 bases remaining between them. Germline lookup yields CDR1 DFQATT and CDR2 SNEGSKA (reference sequence). The CDR3 DNA is TGCAGTGCTAGGGACCGGGGTTCACCCCTCCACTTT. The encoded protein is CSARDRGSPLHF.

This chain connects TRBV18 to TRBJ2-7; 8 bases fit TRBD2. The CDR3 loop spans 16 amino acids. Losses at the gene ends were 4 bases for V and 1 base for J; bases not matched to a gene: 9. Germline CDR1 KGHSH, CDR2 LQKENI. This CDR3 reads CASSLTSGSGSYEQYF. The DNA for the CDR3 is TGTGCCAGCTCACTAACCAGCGGGAGTGGTTCCTACGAGCAGTACTTC.

This clonotype came up many times. J is TRBJ1-2 and V is TRBV27; D is unclear. Germline loops: CDR1 MNHEY, CDR2 SMNVEV (reference sequence). CDR3 length: 15 amino acids. Trimming took off 6 bases at V and 1 base at J, with 15 bases between the two ends. Here the CDR3 reads CASSPSVIVNYGYTF. CDR3 nucleotide sequence: TGTGCCAGCAGCCCGTCAGTTATTGTTAACTATGGCTACACCTTC.

This clonotype was counted at least ten times. The gene calls are TRBV19 and TRBJ2-5; tentatively, D is TRBD1 (6 bases). CDR1 is LNHDA and CDR2 is SQIVND in the germline V gene (reference sequence). Trimming took off 3 bases at V and 5 bases at J, with 10 bases between the two ends. The CDR3 runs to 13 residues. The CDR3 is CASSIQGMETQYF. The CDR3 region has the DNA TGTGCCAGTAGTATTCAGGGGATGGAGACCCAGTACTTC. The full variable domain, with the rest looked up from reference TRBV19 and TRBJ2-5, is DGGITQSPKYLFRKEGQNVTLSCEQNLNHDAMYWYRQDPGQGLRLIYYSQIVNDFQKGDIAEGYSVSREKKESFPLTVTSAQKNPTAFYLCASSIQGMETQYFGPGTRLLVL.

The chain employs TRBV11-3 and TRBJ1-3, with D possibly being TRBD1 (6 bases). The CDR3 spans 20 residues. The germline gives CDR1 SGHNT, CDR2 YENEEA. The V and J ends lost 6 bases and 0 bases respectively, with 27 bases between them. The CDR3 nucleotides are TGTGCCAGCAGTTTTGTTACTATGGGGGGGCAACGGGTCTCTGGAAACACCATATATTTT. Encoded protein: CASSFVTMGGQRVSGNTIYF.

Many counts were recorded for this clonotype. CDR3 protein: CASSLATGGNSADTQYF. The CDR3 DNA follows: TGTGCCAGCAGCTTAGCAACAGGGGGAAATAGTGCAGATACGCAGTATTTT. The chain employs TRBV7-9 and TRBJ2-3; 8 bases agree with TRBD1. Trimming removed 0 bases from V and 4 bases from J; junction bases left unmatched: 9. Germline V gene sequence: CDR1 SEHNR, CDR2 FQNEAQ (reference sequence). The CDR3 has 17 amino acids.

This clonotype was detected ten times or more. This chain joins TRBV28 and TRBJ2-1, with D uncertain. The germline V gene has CDR1 MDHEN and CDR2 SYDVKM. V gave up 5 bases and J gave up 7 bases, with 9 bases separating them. CDR3 size: 12 residues. For the CDR3, the DNA is TGTGCCAGCAGTCTTCCGCCGAATGAGCAGTTCTTC. Translating gives CASSLPPNEQFF. Drawing the rest from reference TRBV28 and TRBJ2-1, the complete variable domain is DVKVTQSSRYLVKRTGEKVFLECVQDMDHENMFWYRQDPGLGLRLIYFSYDVKMKEKGDIPEGYSVSREKKERFSLILESASTNQTSMYLCASSLPPNEQFFGPGTRLTVL.

Points on this clonotype: This is likely a read error, given that the CDR3 carries no conserved phenylalanine or tryptophan at its end. The V call is TRBV3-1, the J call TRBJ1-1; TRBD1 is a possible D gene (5 bases). CDR3 size: 14 residues. Germline lookup yields CDR1 LGHDT and CDR2 YNNKEL (reference sequence). With 4 bases removed from V and 6 bases from J, the gap between germline ends came to 15 bases. CDR3 DNA sequence: TGTGCCAGCAGCCTCCAAACGACCAGGGCTGAAGCTTTCCTT. This codes for CASSLQTTRAEAFL.

This clonotype was picked up many times. This chain joins TRBV30 and TRBJ2-5; 7 nucleotides align to TRBD1. CDR3 length: 14 residues. J gave up 5 bases and V 0 bases, and 6 bases lay outside the gene matches. Germline loops: CDR1 GTSNPN, CDR2 SVGIG (reference sequence). In DNA form, the CDR3 reads TGTGCCTGGAGTGTTAAGGGGGCGCTGGAGACCCAGTACTTC. Translating gives CAWSVKGALETQYF.

This rearrangement joins TRBV19 to TRBJ1-1, with a tentative D call TRBD1 (5 bases). The germline V and J ends were trimmed by 3 bases and 3 bases, with 8 bases remaining between them. The length of the CDR3 is 13 residues. Germline V CDR1 and CDR2: LNHDA, SQIVND (reference sequence). CDR3 in amino acids: CASSIFRDTEAFF. The CDR3 DNA sequence: TGTGCCAGTAGTATCTTCAGGGACACTGAAGCTTTCTTT.

In its sample, this clonotype was seen many times. This sequence joins TRBV3-1 and TRBJ2-4; D is possibly TRBD2 (5 bases). Trimming removed 4 bases from V and 0 bases from J, with 10 bases in between. This CDR3 comprises 15 residues. The germline gives CDR1 LGHDT, CDR2 YNNKEL (reference sequence). The chain's CDR3 is CASSLMSGAKNIQYF. CDR3 in DNA: TGTGCCAGCAGCCTAATGAGCGGAGCCAAAAACATTCAGTACTTC.

This clonotype was picked up many times. The chain joins TRBV20-1 to TRBJ2-7, with D perhaps matching TRBD1 or TRBD2 (5 bases each). The CDR3 length is 14 residues. The V gene's germline CDR1 is DFQATT and CDR2 SNEGSKA (reference sequence). Trimming left V 6 bases short and J 0 bases short, with 15 bases between. For the CDR3, the DNA is TGCAGTGCGGGTTTTGAGGGGACCTCCTACGAGCAGTACTTC. Its translation is CSAGFEGTSYEQYF.

This clonotype was seen many times. The J gene is TRBJ2-1, the V gene TRBV7-2, with 14 positions matching TRBD2. This CDR3 region has 18 residues. V gave up 3 bases and J gave up 0 bases; unmatched junction bases: 4. Germline V CDR1 and CDR2: SGHTA, FQGNSA. Here the CDR3 reads CASSFAGTSGSSYNEQFF. CDR3 coding DNA: TGTGCCAGCAGCTTCGCCGGGACTAGCGGGAGCTCCTACAATGAGCAGTTCTTC.

This clonotype was counted between two and nine times. The chain links TRBV4-1 to TRBJ2-5, with D possibly being TRBD1 (6 bases). Germline V gene lookup returns CDR1 MGHRA and CDR2 YSYEKL. Trimming left V 4 bases short and J 3 bases short, with 21 bases between. The CDR3 is made up of 17 amino acids. CDR3 coding DNA: TGCGCCAGCAGCCGAACGAGCTGGGGACAAATTAAAGAGACCCAGTACTTC. This encodes CASSRTSWGQIKETQYF.

The V gene is TRBV29-1, the J gene TRBJ2-2; 10 positions agree with TRBD2. The trim removed 6 bases at V and 3 bases at J, leaving 10 bases unmatched. This CDR3 is built from 16 residues. Germline-derived CDR1 and CDR2 are SQVTM and ANQGSEA. The CDR3 nucleotides are TGCAGCGTCGGACTAGCGGAACCTGAATACACCGGGGAGCTGTTTTTT. Translated, it gives CSVGLAEPEYTGELFF.